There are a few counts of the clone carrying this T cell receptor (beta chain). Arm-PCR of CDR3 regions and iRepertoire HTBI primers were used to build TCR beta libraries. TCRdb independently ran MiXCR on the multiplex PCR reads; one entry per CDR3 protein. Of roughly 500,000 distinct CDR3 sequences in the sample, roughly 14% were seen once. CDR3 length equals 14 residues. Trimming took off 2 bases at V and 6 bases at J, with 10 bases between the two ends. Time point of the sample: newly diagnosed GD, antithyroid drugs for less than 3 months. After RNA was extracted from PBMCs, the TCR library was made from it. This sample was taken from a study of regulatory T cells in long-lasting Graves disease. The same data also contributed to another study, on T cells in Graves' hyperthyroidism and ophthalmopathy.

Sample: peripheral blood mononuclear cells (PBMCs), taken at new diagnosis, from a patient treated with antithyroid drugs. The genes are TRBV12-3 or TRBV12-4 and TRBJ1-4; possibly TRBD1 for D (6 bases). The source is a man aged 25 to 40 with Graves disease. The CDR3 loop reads CASSLSRGHEKLFF. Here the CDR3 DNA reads TGTGCCAGCAGTTTAAGCAGGGGCCATGAAAAACTGTTTTTT.